This TCR beta chain was captured by sequencing in a study of regulatory T cells in long-lasting Graves disease. V lost 2 bases and J 7 bases, leaving 3 bases between the germline ends. Germline V gives CDR1 KGHSH, CDR2 LQKENI. This CDR3 region has 11 residues. This clonotype was picked up many times. Antigen specificity is unknown. HTBI primers from iRepertoire and Arm-PCR of CDR3 regions yielded the TCR beta libraries. TCRdb processed the multiplex PCR reads anew with MiXCR; each CDR3 protein has one entry. The data hold roughly 420,000 distinct CDR3 sequences, with 12% to 15% observed a single time. General observations from the study: It was peripheral blood alone, not thyroid tissue, that was studied.

The time point here: newly diagnosed GD, antithyroid drugs for less than 3 months. PBMC RNA served as the TCR library source. It was by American Thyroid Association guidelines that Graves' disease was diagnosed. These same records also appear under a second study, on T cells in Graves' hyperthyroidism and ophthalmopathy.

The TCR originated in a woman in her forties or fifties with Graves disease. Sample: peripheral blood mononuclear cells (PBMCs), taken at new diagnosis, from a patient treated with antithyroid drugs. The chain employs TRBV18 and TRBJ2-1; D not resolved. The CDR3 bases are TGTGCCAGCTCACCAACGAATGAGCAGTTCTTC. Its translation is CASSPTNEQFF. The full variable domain, with the rest looked up from reference TRBV18 and TRBJ2-1, is NAGVMQNPRHLVRRRGQEARLRCSPMKGHSHVYWYRQLPEEGLKFMVYLQKENIIDESGMPKERFSAEFPKEGPSILRIQQVVRGDSAAYFCASSPTNEQFFGPGTRLTVL.